The T cell receptor (beta chain) under discussion was sequenced for a study of OX40 agonist ivuxolimab in advanced cancers. The study's findings and limits: The investigators did not determine what antigen specificity the expanded peripheral T cells had. Both blood CD4+ and CD8+ T cells showed clonal growth by week 6 at 0.1 to 3.0 mg/kg. The study found that CD8+ T cells averaged more expanded clones than CD4+.

Drawing of blood for sampling happened at baseline, at cycle 4 day 1, and at cycle 7 day 1. TCRdb's copy holds only in-frame clones and misses some; the assay was immunoSEQ multiplex PCR. The sample gives 35,000 to 45,000 clones, about 83% of which show up once; 20% to 25% is in the top ten. This CDR3 is built from 15 residues. Germline values: CDR1 SGHDT, CDR2 YYEEEE. V trimming: 6 bases; J trimming: 8 bases; junction bases outside the gene matches: 12. On this clone: The antigen remains undetermined.

This sequence originates from an adult with an advanced solid tumor such as melanoma, head and neck, liver or kidney cancer. J is TRBJ2-1 and V is TRBV5-6, with TRBD2 matching 9 bases. The sample was CD4+ or CD8+ T cells sorted from blood, taken in a trial of the OX40 agonist ivuxolimab. CDR3 coding DNA: TGTGCCAGCACGCTCGGGGGCGGGGGGGCCTATGAGCAGTTCTTC. This translates into CASTLGGGGAYEQFF. Together with reference TRBV5-6 and TRBJ2-1, the CDR3 gives the full variable domain: DAGVTQSPTHLIKTRGQQVTLRCSPKSGHDTVSWYQQALGQGPQFIFQYYEEEERQRGNFPDRFSGHQFPNYSSELNVNALLLGDSALYLCASTLGGGGAYEQFFGPGTRLTVL.